Shown below are 17 T cell receptor beta chains from a single sample sequenced in a study of blood T cell repertoires in COVID-19. Here immunoSEQ multiplex PCR was the method, and the copy in TCRdb shows in-frame clones only, minus some. The sample holds more than 45,000 clones, roughly nine tenths seen once. The sequenced sample consisted of peripheral blood. The receptor source for this set is a human donor in a cohort sampled during active COVID-19.

The CDR3, as DNA: TGTGCCAGCAGCTCGGGGGGCTCGACCGTGGCGTACGAGCAGTACTTC. It encodes CASSSGGSTVAYEQYF. V and J are TRBV7-2 and TRBJ2-7; D is perhaps TRBD2 (7 bases). Trimming stripped 4 bases from V and 4 bases from J, with 20 bases between. Germline lookup yields CDR1 SGHTA and CDR2 FQGNSA. The CDR3 has 16 amino acids. Variable domain in full (rest from reference TRBV7-2 and TRBJ2-7): GAGVSQSPSNKVTEKGKDVELRCDPISGHTALYWYRQSLGQGLEFLIYFQGNSAPDKSGLPSDRFSAERTGGSVSTLTIQRTQQEDSAVYLCASSSGGSTVAYEQYFGPGTRLTVT.

As for this clone: This sample includes further DNA sequences coding for the same CDR3. The rearrangement uses TRBV5-1 and TRBJ2-5; possible D gene TRBD2, 6 bases. Germline-derived CDR1 and CDR2 are SGHRS and YFSETQ. The V gene lost 0 bases and the J gene lost 4 bases, with 7 bases spanning the gap. This CDR3 comprises 13 residues. CDR3 amino acids: CASSLGGGETQYF. In DNA, the CDR3 is TGCGCCAGCAGCTTGGGGGGAGGAGAGACCCAGTACTTC.

The J gene is TRBJ1-6, the V gene TRBV18; weak D call: TRBD1 (5 bases). The ends were cut back, 2 bases at V and 7 bases at J, with 12 bases in the middle. Germline assignment: CDR1 KGHSH and CDR2 LQKENI. The CDR3 has 15 residues. As DNA, the CDR3 is TGTGCCAGCTCACCAAGATCGGGGGGGAATTCACCCCTCCACTTT. Its translation is CASSPRSGGNSPLHF.

V usage is TRBV2 and J usage is TRBJ2-5, with D maybe TRBD2 (5 bases). Germline CDR1 reads SNHLY; CDR2 reads FYNNEI. The CDR3 runs to 12 residues. V lost 8 bases and J 4 bases, leaving 11 bases between the germline ends. CDR3 DNA: TGTGCCAGCGGTTCTGGAGGAGAGACCCAGTACTTC. This gives the protein CASGSGGETQYF.

This clone was observed once. V gene TRBV6-2 or TRBV6-3 combines with J gene TRBJ1-5, with TRBD1 identical over 7 bases. CDR1 and CDR2 (germline): MNHEY, SVGEGT. The CDR3 sequence is 14 residues long. Trimming cost V 2 bases and J 5 bases; bases outside gene matches: 3. CDR3 protein: CASSYEGGYQPQHF. CDR3 DNA: TGTGCCAGCAGTTACGAAGGGGGCTATCAGCCCCAGCATTTT.

The table lists this clone with a count of one. CDR3 nucleotides: TGCAGCGCCCTAAGCTCTGGAAACACCATATATTTT. Translation gives CSALSSGNTIYF. The gene calls are TRBV29-1 and TRBJ1-3; unclear D gene. CDR3 length: 12 residues. The germline V and J ends were trimmed by 7 bases and 0 bases, with 7 bases remaining between them. Germline V gene sequence: CDR1 SQVTM, CDR2 ANQGSEA.

The chain employs TRBV18 and TRBJ1-5; 7 positions match TRBD1. Germline V lookup: CDR1 KGHSH, CDR2 LQKENI. The CDR3 covers 14 residues. V lost 6 bases, J lost 7 bases, and 9 bases stayed unmatched. CDR3 DNA sequence: TGTGCCAGCTCGTACAGGGGTTTAGAGCAGCCCCAGCATTTT. Translating it yields CASSYRGLEQPQHF.

The V and J genes are TRBV9 and TRBJ2-7; the match to TRBD2 covers 9 bases. Germline CDR1 SGDLS, CDR2 YYNGEE. This CDR3 has 15 amino acids. V trimming: 3 bases; J trimming: 2 bases; junction bases outside the gene matches: 6. CDR3 bases: TGTGCCAGCAGCGCCAGTAGCGGGGGCGCCTACGAGCAGTACTTC. Its translation is CASSASSGGAYEQYF.

The V and J genes are TRBV4-2 and TRBJ2-7; TRBD2 agrees at 11 bases. With 0 bases clipped from V and 0 bases from J, the junction kept 1 base outside the gene matches. Germline V gives CDR1 LGHNA, CDR2 YNFKEQ. The CDR3 runs 16 residues. The CDR3 loop reads CASSQDGTSGSYEQYF. The CDR3 coding sequence is TGTGCCAGCAGCCAAGATGGGACTAGCGGCTCCTACGAGCAGTACTTC.

The chain carries TRBV29-1 and TRBJ1-1, with D uncertain. CDR1 and CDR2 from the germline V gene are SQVTM and ANQGSEA. The V gene lost 6 bases and the J gene lost 1 base, with 12 bases spanning the gap. CDR3 size: 13 residues. The CDR3 DNA reads as TGCAGCGTGCGCGGTCCTGAGAACACTGAAGCTTTCTTT. Translation gives CSVRGPENTEAFF.

V is TRBV10-2 and J is TRBJ1-3; D call uncertain. Trimming shortened V by 8 bases and J by 0 bases, and 8 bases separated the two germline ends. CDR1 WSHSY and CDR2 SAAADI come from the germline V gene. This CDR3 spans 13 amino acids. CDR3 protein: CASVVSSGNTIYF. In DNA, the CDR3 is TGCGCCAGCGTTGTCAGCTCTGGAAACACCATATATTTT.

This clone showed up just once. The chain couples TRBV9 to TRBJ2-7, with 7 positions matching TRBD2. CDR1 is SGDLS, CDR2 YYNGEE, per germline. Trimming cost V 4 bases and J 7 bases; bases outside gene matches: 14. There are 15 residues in the CDR3. The CDR3: CASSLFGGERGEQYF. In DNA form, the CDR3 reads TGTGCCAGCAGCCTCTTTGGGGGGGAAAGGGGAGAGCAGTACTTC.

This chain joins TRBV6-5 and TRBJ1-1; D might be TRBD1 (5 bases). The V and J ends lost 2 bases and 5 bases respectively, with 15 bases between them. The CDR3 consists of 15 residues. The germline CDR1 and CDR2 sequences are MNHEY and SVGAGI. The DNA of the CDR3 is TGTGCCAGCAGTTACGTACAGGAGGAGGGTACTGAAGCTTTCTTT. Its translation: CASSYVQEEGTEAFF.

This clone has a single count. This chain uses TRBV9 with TRBJ2-6; TRBD2 is a possible D gene (6 bases). Germline CDR1 SGDLS, CDR2 YYNGEE. This CDR3 is built from 18 residues. Trimming pared 3 bases from V and 2 bases from J, leaving 18 bases between. CDR3 coding DNA: TGTGCCAGCAGCGCCATGCGGGGAAACGGCCCTGGGGCCAACGTCCTGACTTTC. Protein: CASSAMRGNGPGANVLTF.

The chain joins TRBV19 to TRBJ2-1; 11 nucleotides agree with TRBD2. The CDR3 covers 15 residues. CDR1 is LNHDA and CDR2 is SQIVND in the germline V gene (reference sequence). The V segment lost 5 bases and the J segment 6 bases; nucleotides outside the gene matches: 6. The CDR3 protein is CASSLGTSGSNEQFF. DNA of the CDR3: TGTGCCAGTAGTCTTGGGACTAGCGGTTCCAATGAGCAGTTCTTC. Looking up the rest from reference TRBV19 and TRBJ2-1 gives the full variable domain: DGGITQSPKYLFRKEGQNVTLSCEQNLNHDAMYWYRQDPGQGLRLIYYSQIVNDFQKGDIAEGYSVSREKKESFPLTVTSAQKNPTAFYLCASSLGTSGSNEQFFGPGTRLTVL.

The V and J genes are TRBV19 and TRBJ1-5; possible D gene TRBD1, 6 bases. The germline V and J ends were trimmed by 6 bases and 0 bases, with 18 bases remaining between them. Germline CDR1 is LNHDA and CDR2 is SQIVND (reference sequence). The CDR3 sequence is 17 residues long. Here the CDR3 DNA reads TGTGCCAGTAGCTTACAGGGTGCCCCGTATAGCAATCAGCCCCAGCATTTT. It translates to CASSLQGAPYSNQPQHF.

The chain couples TRBV7-6 to TRBJ2-5; the match to TRBD2 covers 9 bases. Per germline, CDR1 SGHVS and CDR2 FNYEAQ. With V trimmed by 3 bases and J by 1 base, 9 bases remained unmatched. This CDR3 comprises 17 residues. This CDR3 reads CASSLRGGGAAQETQYF. The DNA for the CDR3 is TGTGCCAGCAGCTTGCGGGGCGGGGGGGCGGCCCAAGAGACCCAGTACTTC.